These 16 T cell receptor beta chains were all obtained from the same sample, sequenced in a study of shared clonotypes between healthy human individuals. The method was immunoSEQ multiplex PCR; TCRdb's version includes in-frame clones alone and lacks a portion of them. The sample has roughly 1,500,000 clones; about 98% are singletons. The sequencing sample was made of naive CD4+ T cells sorted from blood. Subset given: CD45RA+ positively selected. All receptors come from a man aged 25 to 45 in good health.

The chain uses TRBV29-1 and TRBJ2-1; a possible D gene is TRBD2 (6 bases). Trimming took 4 bases from V and 2 from J, leaving 15 bases between them. CDR3 length: 15 residues. Germline lookup yields CDR1 SQVTM and CDR2 ANQGSEA. The CDR3, as DNA: TGCAGCGTTGGCGGAGGGCCGGGCCCCTACAATGAGCAGTTCTTC. It yields the protein CSVGGGPGPYNEQFF.

The chain uses TRBV5-6 and TRBJ2-7; 8 nucleotides match TRBD1. CDR1 is SGHDT and CDR2 is YYEEEE in the germline V gene. The CDR3 spans 14 residues. The ends lost 1 base at V and 3 bases at J; junction bases unmatched: 3. The CDR3 reads CASSLQGANYEQYF. The DNA for the CDR3 is TGTGCCAGCAGCTTGCAGGGGGCCAACTACGAGCAGTACTTC.

To note about this clone: The junction differs from germline at one of its ends, possibly a read error. This chain joins TRBV25-1 and TRBJ2-1; D is ambiguous. The CDR3 totals 12 residues. In germline, CDR1 is MGHDK, CDR2 SYGVNS. This CDR3 is CASSGVSNGQFF. CDR3 DNA: TGTGCCAGCAGTGGCGTTTCCAATGGGCAGTTCTTC.

The V gene is TRBV6-6, the J gene TRBJ2-7; unclear D gene. Looked up from germline, CDR1 is MNHNY and CDR2 is SVGAGI (reference sequence). V lost 6 bases to trimming and J lost 3 bases, with 15 bases between them. The CDR3 sequence is 14 residues long. The CDR3 loop reads CASRTSRLSYEQYF. The DNA of the CDR3 is TGTGCCAGCAGGACGTCGCGCCTGAGCTACGAGCAGTACTTC.

This chain connects TRBV25-1 to TRBJ2-5; 10 bases are a match to TRBD1. V dropped 3 bases and J dropped 7; count of bases not matched to a gene: 5. Germline V lookup: CDR1 MGHDK, CDR2 SYGVNS. This CDR3 is built from 14 residues. CDR3 in DNA: TGTGCCAGCAGTGACCCCGGGACAGGGGTGACCCAGTACTTC. Amino acids: CASSDPGTGVTQYF.

V is TRBV6-6 and J is TRBJ2-5; the match to TRBD2 covers 7 bases. CDR1 is MNHNY, CDR2 SVGAGI, per germline (reference sequence). The CDR3 extends over 15 amino acids. V was pared by 4 bases and J by 1 base, with 6 bases of the junction left unmatched. CDR3 bases: TGTGCCAGCAGTTTCTCTAGCGGATTCCAAGAGACCCAGTACTTC. Translated: CASSFSSGFQETQYF.

The V and J genes are TRBV11-2 and TRBJ2-2; 13 bases match TRBD2. J lost 6 bases, V lost 4 bases, and 5 bases had no gene match. Germline-derived CDR1 and CDR2 are SGHAT and FQNNGV. The CDR3 is made up of 16 amino acids. CDR3 in amino acids: CASSSRTSGSSGELFF. CDR3 in DNA: TGTGCCAGCAGCTCACGGACTAGCGGGAGTTCCGGGGAGCTGTTTTTT.

The CDR3, as DNA: TGTGCCAGCAGCTTGGGGGTCGGGAAACAAACTACTAGCACAGATACGCAGTATTTT. It yields the protein CASSLGVGKQTTSTDTQYF. V gene TRBV5-8 combines with J gene TRBJ2-3; TRBD2 is a possible D gene (5 bases). Germline CDR1 and CDR2: SGHTS and YDEGEE. The ends were cut back, 0 bases at V and 0 bases at J, with 20 bases in the middle. This CDR3 region has 19 residues. The full variable domain, rest sourced from reference TRBV5-8 and TRBJ2-3, is EAGVTQSPTHLIKTRGQQATLRCSPISGHTSVYWYQQALGLGLQFLLWYDEGEERNRGNFPPRFSGRQFPNYSSELNVNALELEDSALYLCASSLGVGKQTTSTDTQYFGPGTRLTVL.

This rearrangement joins TRBV11-2 to TRBJ1-5, with TRBD1 matching 9 bases. Trimming at V came to 5 bases and at J to 4 bases, leaving 6 bases not matched to a gene. The CDR3 has 15 residues. CDR1 and CDR2 (germline): SGHAT, FQNNGV. The CDR3 nucleotides are TGTGCCAGCAGCGAAGGGACAGGGTGGAATCAGCCCCAGCATTTT. Its protein product is CASSEGTGWNQPQHF.

The rearrangement uses TRBV2 and TRBJ2-2; D gene uncertain. This CDR3 contains 14 residues. CDR1 and CDR2 (germline): SNHLY, FYNNEI. The V end lost 2 bases, the J end lost 7 bases, and 11 bases lay between the germline ends. CDR3 residues: CASSENRAVGELFF. The CDR3 coding sequence is TGTGCCAGCAGTGAAAATAGGGCGGTCGGGGAGCTGTTTTTT. The whole variable domain, filled in from reference TRBV2 and TRBJ2-2, reads EPEVTQTPSHQVTQMGQEVILRCVPISNHLYFYWYRQILGQKVEFLVSFYNNEISEKSEIFDDQFSVERPDGSNFTLKIRSTKLEDSAMYFCASSENRAVGELFFGEGSRLTVL.

The rearrangement links TRBV5-6 to TRBJ2-3; weak D call: TRBD2 (5 bases). V lost 4 bases to trimming and J lost 2 bases, with 14 bases between them. Germline-derived CDR1 and CDR2 are SGHDT and YYEEEE. There are 15 residues in the CDR3. CDR3 DNA sequence: TGTGCCAGCAGCCCTCTTCTAGCCTACACAGATACGCAGTATTTT. This translates into CASSPLLAYTDTQYF.

V gene TRBV18 combines with J gene TRBJ2-1, with D maybe TRBD1 (5 bases). Germline-derived CDR1 and CDR2 are KGHSH and LQKENI. Trimming removed 6 bases at V and 6 bases at J, with 15 bases between. This CDR3 has 14 amino acids. CDR3 sequence (DNA): TGTGCCAGCTCTCCTGACAGCAGAATCAATGAGCAGTTCTTC. It encodes CASSPDSRINEQFF.

The chain employs TRBV6-6 and TRBJ2-7, with TRBD1 matching over 7 bases. The V gene's germline CDR1 is MNHNY and CDR2 SVGAGI (reference sequence). The junction had 5 bases not matched to a gene; V was cut back by 6 bases and J by 6 bases. The CDR3 has 12 amino acids. The CDR3, as DNA: TGTGCCAGCAGCGCCTCAGGGGGCGAGCAGTACTTC. Protein sequence: CASSASGGEQYF.

This clone came up once. The rearrangement uses TRBV19 and TRBJ2-3; perhaps TRBD2 as D (6 bases). The CDR3 spans 11 residues. V dropped 8 bases and J dropped 6 bases, with 9 bases sitting between them. Looked up from germline, CDR1 is LNHDA and CDR2 is SQIVND (reference sequence). The CDR3: CASPRGDTQYF. CDR3 coding DNA: TGTGCCAGTCCCCGGGGGGATACGCAGTATTTT.

The chain employs TRBV29-1 and TRBJ2-7, with D perhaps assigned TRBD1 or TRBD2 (5 bases each). This CDR3 has 13 residues. Deletions cut 5 bases from V and 6 bases from J, with 17 bases between. Looked up from germline, CDR1 is SQVTM and CDR2 is ANQGSEA. CDR3 in DNA: TGCAGCGTTCTTATTCAGGGACCCGGCGAGCAGTACTTC. Its protein product is CSVLIQGPGEQYF.

The V and J genes are TRBV7-9 and TRBJ2-2, with 10 nucleotides matching TRBD1. Germline values: CDR1 SEHNR, CDR2 FQNEAQ (reference sequence). V was clipped by 0 bases and J by 5 bases; unmatched bases: 6. The CDR3 totals 17 residues. CDR3 loop: CASSLAQWDRGTGELFF. In DNA form, the CDR3 reads TGTGCCAGCAGCTTAGCGCAGTGGGACAGGGGAACCGGGGAGCTGTTTTTT.